This T cell receptor beta chain is drawn from a study of technical replicates of blood from a handful of donors (dated by TCRdb to the late 2010s). This clone was observed once. Its antigen remains unidentified. Per-base quality was not reported, and no clone a single base away is much larger than it. The trim is 10 bases for V and 1 base for J, with a gap of 14 bases between the germline ends. Including the terminal cysteine and phenylalanine, the CDR3 comprises 13 residues. Only the CDR3 part of the read is kept: 39 bases, read in frame from the first base. CDR1 and CDR2 are drawn from the germline V gene: MDHEN, SYDVKM. The library came from the immunoSEQ multiplex PCR assay. This immuneACCESS table, as held by TCRdb, lists in-frame sequences with V and J called but not all clones. Of the missing ones, under half trace to an unresolved V gene in checked studies; the others have no known cause. The sample table holds 87,000 or so clones, of which 85% to 95% were seen once. Around 0.3% of the sample is in the top ten clones.

The chain employs TRBV28 and TRBJ2-7; a tentative D match to TRBD2 spans 5 bases. This TCR came from a human donor in good health. The source material was T cells isolated from PBMCs. This receptor has the CDR3 CATNGIWSYEQYF. The nucleotide sequence reads as follows: TGTGCCACCAACGGGATATGGTCCTACGAGCAGTACTTC.